The sequence of this TCR beta chain was determined in a study of T cell changes during pregnancy in multiple sclerosis. The protocol was immunoSEQ multiplex PCR, while the TCRdb copy is restricted to in-frame clones and leaves out a portion. The repertoire includes 80,000 to 100,000 clones, 80% to 95% of them detected once, and around 0.99% sits in the top ten. This CDR3 has 14 residues. Germline assignment: CDR1 MNHNS and CDR2 SASEGT. The V end lost 10 bases, the J end lost 1 base, and 14 bases lay between the germline ends. Sequences were derived from peripheral blood, sampled after pregnancy. This sequence was found in a female donor with multiple sclerosis, enrolled in a pregnancy study. V gene TRBV6-1 combines with J gene TRBJ2-4; D might be TRBD1 (6 bases). The DNA of the CDR3 is TGTGCCACCCACAGGGTAGAGGCCAAAAACATTCAGTACTTC. It specifies CATHRVEAKNIQYF.